Shown below are 20 T cell receptor beta chains from a single sample sequenced in a study of blood T cell repertoires in COVID-19. Here immunoSEQ multiplex PCR was the method, and the copy in TCRdb shows in-frame clones only, minus some. The sample consists of roughly 260,000 clones, 86% of them appearing once. Source material: peripheral blood. The receptors stem from a man aged 35 to 55 who had recovered from COVID-19.

V and J are TRBV5-8 and TRBJ2-1, with 8 bases lining up with TRBD1. V trimming: 5 bases; J trimming: 6 bases; junction bases outside the gene matches: 16. Germline V gives CDR1 SGHTS, CDR2 YDEGEE. This CDR3 comprises 17 residues. The CDR3 nucleotides read TGTGCCAGCAGTACCGCCCCCGGGACAGGTTTGGGCAATGAGCAGTTCTTC. This sequence encodes CASSTAPGTGLGNEQFF.

The chain joins TRBV2 to TRBJ2-1; the D is unclear. The CDR3 consists of 16 residues. Germline V gives CDR1 SNHLY, CDR2 FYNNEI. V lost 0 bases, J lost 4 bases, and 13 bases lay in between. The CDR3 nucleotides read TGTGCCAGCAGTGAAGCGTCAATAGCAGTATACAATGAGCAGTTCTTC. This translates into CASSEASIAVYNEQFF.

The chain carries TRBV6-1 and TRBJ2-7; D not certain. The V gene lost 0 bases and the J gene lost 1 base, with 7 bases spanning the gap. CDR3 length: 14 amino acids. In germline, CDR1 is MNHNS, CDR2 SASEGT. CDR3 DNA: TGTGCCAGCAGTGAAGCCGGGTTTTCCTACGAGCAGTACTTC. It is translated as CASSEAGFSYEQYF.

The chain recombines TRBV27 with TRBJ2-4; 10 bases are a match to TRBD2. CDR3 length: 19 residues. Per germline, CDR1 MNHEY and CDR2 SMNVEV (reference sequence). V was pared by 8 bases and J by 2 bases, with 18 bases of the junction left unmatched. This CDR3 reads CASHGGLGVAGGTKNIQYF. The CDR3 DNA follows: TGTGCCAGCCACGGGGGGCTGGGGGTAGCGGGGGGCACCAAAAACATTCAGTACTTC.

The rearrangement joins TRBV6-2 or TRBV6-3 to TRBJ2-3; 9 nucleotides line up with TRBD2. Losses at the gene ends were 4 bases for V and 0 bases for J; bases not matched to a gene: 8. This CDR3 contains 17 residues. CDR1 and CDR2 (germline): MNHEY, SVGEGT. The CDR3 bases are TGTGCCAGCAGTTGGATTAGCGGGAGTACTAGCACAGATACGCAGTATTTT. Translation: CASSWISGSTSTDTQYF.

V and J are TRBV6-5 and TRBJ2-1, with 8 bases matching TRBD2. Germline assignment: CDR1 MNHEY and CDR2 SVGAGI. The CDR3 is 13 residues long. J was trimmed by 8 bases and V by 6 bases; bases with no gene match: 6. The DNA of the CDR3 is TGTGCCAGCAGGTCGGCGGGAGGCTATGAGCAGTTCTTC. Protein product: CASRSAGGYEQFF.

The chain has TRBV5-8 and TRBJ2-7, with 9 bases matching TRBD1. Germline values: CDR1 SGHTS, CDR2 YDEGEE. Trimming removed 3 bases from V and 4 bases from J; junction bases left unmatched: 8. This CDR3 is built from 15 residues. CDR3 sequence (DNA): TGTGCCAGCAGCTCCACAGGGGGCCGCTTTTACGAGCAGTACTTC. This translates into CASSSTGGRFYEQYF.

The chain combines TRBV6-5 with TRBJ2-5, with TRBD2 matching over 8 bases. Germline V lookup: CDR1 MNHEY, CDR2 SVGAGI. Trimming took 9 bases from V and 4 from J; bases not matched to a gene: 1. The CDR3 has 11 residues. The CDR3 DNA sequence: TGTGCCAGTACTAGCGGAGAGACCCAGTACTTC. Translation gives CASTSGETQYF.

This clone was detected only a few times. This rearrangement joins TRBV15 to TRBJ1-2; D is ambiguous. This CDR3 has 11 amino acids. Germline CDR1 and CDR2: LNHNV and YYDKDF (reference sequence). Trimming left V 0 bases short and J 10 bases short, with 6 bases between. CDR3 nucleotide sequence: TGTGCCACCAGCAGAGATGGAGTCTACACCTTC. Translating gives CATSRDGVYTF.

This clone was counted once. This chain joins TRBV20-1 and TRBJ1-2, with 7 bases identical to TRBD1. The V and J ends lost 4 bases and 8 bases, in that order; junction bases with no gene match: 4. There are 11 residues in the CDR3. Germline CDR1 reads DFQATT; CDR2 reads SNEGSKA (reference sequence). The CDR3 region has the DNA TGCAGTGCTAAAACAGGGGAGGGCTACACCTTC. Its translation is CSAKTGEGYTF.

V is TRBV2 and J is TRBJ1-2; 9 nucleotides agree with TRBD1. The CDR3 runs to 12 residues. V dropped 8 bases and J dropped 6; count of bases not matched to a gene: 4. Germline lookup yields CDR1 SNHLY and CDR2 FYNNEI. This CDR3 reads CASGDRVDGYTF. The CDR3 DNA reads TGTGCCAGCGGGGACAGGGTCGATGGCTACACCTTC.

V usage is TRBV7-3 and J usage is TRBJ1-2; 7 bases match TRBD1. Germline CDR1 reads SGHTA; CDR2 reads FQGTGA. The CDR3 totals 15 residues. V lost 2 bases, J lost 2 bases, and 5 bases stayed unmatched. The CDR3 coding sequence is TGTGCCAGCAGCTTATCAGGGGGAAGAAACTATGGCTACACCTTC. It encodes CASSLSGGRNYGYTF.

J is TRBJ2-3 and V is TRBV6-5, with unresolved D. V lost 6 bases, J lost 8 bases, and 9 bases lay in between. The CDR3 contains 11 residues. From germline, CDR1 is MNHEY and CDR2 SVGAGI. The CDR3 reads CASSPAGTQYF. As DNA, the CDR3 is TGTGCCAGCAGCCCCGCAGGTACGCAGTATTTT.

This chain links TRBV27 with TRBJ2-2; 10 nucleotides match TRBD1. This CDR3 has 17 residues. J gave up 2 bases and V 5 bases, and 8 bases lay outside the gene matches. Germline V gene sequence: CDR1 MNHEY, CDR2 SMNVEV (reference sequence). This chain's CDR3 is CASSPLGTGVNTGELFF. CDR3 sequence (DNA): TGTGCCAGCAGTCCCCTCGGGACAGGGGTTAACACCGGGGAGCTGTTTTTT.

The table lists this clone with a few counts. V is TRBV25-1 and J is TRBJ1-6; tentative D call: TRBD1 (6 bases). The CDR3 runs 17 residues. Trimming shortened V by 4 bases and J by 4 bases, and 17 bases separated the two germline ends. Germline CDR1 reads MGHDK; CDR2 reads SYGVNS. CDR3 region: CASSGGEGGLYNSPLHF. In nucleotides, the CDR3 is TGTGCCAGCAGTGGAGGAGAGGGGGGGCTTTATAATTCACCCCTCCACTTT.

A word on this clone: At the DNA level, this CDR3 is encoded by other sequences in the same sample as well. The rearrangement joins TRBV4-3 to TRBJ2-7; no clear D gene. This CDR3 contains 14 residues. Looked up from germline, CDR1 is LGHNA and CDR2 is YSLEER. Trimming removed 1 base from V and 0 bases from J, with 7 bases in between. Here the CDR3 reads CASSQGLSSYEQYF. The DNA of the CDR3 is TGCGCCAGCAGCCAAGGGCTCAGCTCCTACGAGCAGTACTTC.

The chain recombines TRBV7-8 with TRBJ2-1; D gene unclear. Trimming stripped 4 bases from V and 3 bases from J, with 7 bases between. From germline, CDR1 is SGHVS and CDR2 FQNEAQ. The CDR3 sequence is 13 residues long. The CDR3 loop reads CASSSASYNEQFF. CDR3 nucleotide sequence: TGTGCCAGCAGCTCGGCTAGCTACAATGAGCAGTTCTTC.

The rearrangement links TRBV7-9 to TRBJ2-5; TRBD2 matches 10 bases. The ends lost 5 bases at V and 4 bases at J; junction bases unmatched: 7. The CDR3 has 15 amino acids. Germline CDR1 reads SEHNR; CDR2 reads FQNEAQ (reference sequence). Written as DNA, the CDR3 is TGTGCCAGCAGCCTCCTAGCGGGAGAAGGAGAGACCCAGTACTTC. Amino acid sequence: CASSLLAGEGETQYF.

The chain recombines TRBV19 with TRBJ1-5; D gene ambiguous. V lost 7 bases and J 3 bases, leaving 16 bases between the germline ends. CDR1 LNHDA and CDR2 SQIVND come from the germline V gene (reference sequence). The CDR3 covers 15 residues. CDR3 nucleotide sequence: TGTGCCAGTACCAAGTATGGCCGGGACAATCAGCCCCAGCATTTT. It encodes CASTKYGRDNQPQHF.

The rearrangement joins TRBV7-7 to TRBJ1-1; 7 bases map to TRBD1. Germline CDR1 reads SSHAT; CDR2 reads FNYEAQ (reference sequence). This CDR3 has 18 residues. After removal of 4 bases from V and 7 bases from J, the junction contained 21 bases not matched to a gene. The CDR3 region has the DNA TGTGCCAGCAGCTCTCCCGAGGGACAGACCGCCGAATTTAGTGAAGCTTTCTTT. Amino acid sequence: CASSSPEGQTAEFSEAFF.